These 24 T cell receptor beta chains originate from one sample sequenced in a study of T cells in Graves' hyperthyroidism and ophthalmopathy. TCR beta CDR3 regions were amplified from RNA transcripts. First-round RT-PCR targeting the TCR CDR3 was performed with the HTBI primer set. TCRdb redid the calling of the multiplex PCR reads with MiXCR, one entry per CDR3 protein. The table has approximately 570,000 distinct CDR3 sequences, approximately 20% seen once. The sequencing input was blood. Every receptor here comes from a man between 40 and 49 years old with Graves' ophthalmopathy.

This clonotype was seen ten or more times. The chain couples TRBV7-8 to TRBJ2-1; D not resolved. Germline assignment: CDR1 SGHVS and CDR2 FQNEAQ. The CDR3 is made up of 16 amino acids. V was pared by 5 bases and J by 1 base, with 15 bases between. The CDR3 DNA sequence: TGTGCCAGCAGCCTCTCTGTCGGCGCGTCCTACAATGAGCAGTTCTTC. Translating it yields CASSLSVGASYNEQFF.

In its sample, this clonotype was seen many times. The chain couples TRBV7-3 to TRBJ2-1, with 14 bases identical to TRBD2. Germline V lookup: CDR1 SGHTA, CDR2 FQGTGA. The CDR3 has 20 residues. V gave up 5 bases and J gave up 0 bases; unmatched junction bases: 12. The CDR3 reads CASSHTGTSGRGSSYNEQFF. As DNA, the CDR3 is TGTGCCAGCAGCCACACCGGGACTAGCGGGAGAGGGAGCTCCTACAATGAGCAGTTCTTC.

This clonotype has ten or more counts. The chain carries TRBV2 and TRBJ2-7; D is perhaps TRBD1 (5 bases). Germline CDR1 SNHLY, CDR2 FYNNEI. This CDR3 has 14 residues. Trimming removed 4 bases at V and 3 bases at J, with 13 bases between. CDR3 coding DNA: TGTGCCAGCAGTGGACAGATGAAACTCTACGAGCAGTACTTC. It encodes CASSGQMKLYEQYF.

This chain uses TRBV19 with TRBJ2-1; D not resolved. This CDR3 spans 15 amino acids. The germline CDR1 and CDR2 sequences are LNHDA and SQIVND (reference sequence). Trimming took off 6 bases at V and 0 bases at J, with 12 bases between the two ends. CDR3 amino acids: CASRLQSSSYNEQFF. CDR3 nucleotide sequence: TGTGCCAGTAGGCTACAGTCAAGCTCCTACAATGAGCAGTTCTTC.

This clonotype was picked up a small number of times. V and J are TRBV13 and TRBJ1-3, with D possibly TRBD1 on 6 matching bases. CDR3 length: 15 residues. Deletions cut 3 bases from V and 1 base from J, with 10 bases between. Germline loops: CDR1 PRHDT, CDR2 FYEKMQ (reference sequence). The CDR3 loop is CASSFTRGSGNTIYF. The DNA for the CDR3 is TGTGCCAGCAGCTTTACCAGGGGTTCTGGAAACACCATATATTTT.

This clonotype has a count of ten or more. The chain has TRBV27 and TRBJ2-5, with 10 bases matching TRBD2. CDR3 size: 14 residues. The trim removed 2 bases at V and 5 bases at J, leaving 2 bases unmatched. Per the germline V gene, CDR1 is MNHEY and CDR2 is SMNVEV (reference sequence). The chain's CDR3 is CASSLLAGVETQYF. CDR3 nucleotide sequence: TGTGCCAGCAGTTTACTAGCGGGAGTGGAGACCCAGTACTTC.

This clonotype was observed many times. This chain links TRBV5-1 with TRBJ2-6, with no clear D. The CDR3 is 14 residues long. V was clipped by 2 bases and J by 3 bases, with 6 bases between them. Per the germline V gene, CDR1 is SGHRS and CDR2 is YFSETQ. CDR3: CASSLGYGANVLTF. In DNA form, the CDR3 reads TGCGCCAGCAGCTTAGGGTATGGGGCCAACGTCCTGACTTTC.

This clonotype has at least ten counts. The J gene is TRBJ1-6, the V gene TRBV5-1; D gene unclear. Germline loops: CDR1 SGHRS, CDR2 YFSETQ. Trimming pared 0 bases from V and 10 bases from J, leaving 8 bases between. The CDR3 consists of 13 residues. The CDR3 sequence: CASSLGGRSPLHF. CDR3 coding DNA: TGCGCCAGCAGCTTGGGTGGCAGGTCACCCCTCCACTTT.

CDR3: CSARKQGAEGYTF. The CDR3 DNA reads as TGCAGTGCTAGAAAACAGGGGGCGGAAGGCTACACCTTC. The V gene is TRBV20-1, the J gene TRBJ1-2, with TRBD1 identical over 9 bases. The CDR3 extends over 13 amino acids. V lost 2 bases, J lost 8 bases, and 6 bases stayed unmatched. The germline V gene encodes CDR1 DFQATT and CDR2 SNEGSKA (reference sequence).

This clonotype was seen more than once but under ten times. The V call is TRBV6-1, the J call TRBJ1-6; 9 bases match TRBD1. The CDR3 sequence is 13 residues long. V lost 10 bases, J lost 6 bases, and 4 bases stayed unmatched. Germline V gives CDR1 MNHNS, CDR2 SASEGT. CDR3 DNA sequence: TGTGCCACATGGGACAGGGCTAATTCACCCCTCCACTTT. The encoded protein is CATWDRANSPLHF.

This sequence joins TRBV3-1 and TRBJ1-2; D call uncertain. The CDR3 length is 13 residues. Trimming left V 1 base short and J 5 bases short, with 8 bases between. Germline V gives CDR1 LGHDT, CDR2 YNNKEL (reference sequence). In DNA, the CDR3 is TGTGCCAGCAGCCAAGCAATCACTTATGGCTACACCTTC. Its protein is CASSQAITYGYTF.

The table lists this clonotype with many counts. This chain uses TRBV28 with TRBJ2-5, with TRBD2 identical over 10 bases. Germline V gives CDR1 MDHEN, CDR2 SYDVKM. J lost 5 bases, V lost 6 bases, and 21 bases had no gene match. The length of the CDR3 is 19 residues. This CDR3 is CASSQMRGRSSGREETQYF. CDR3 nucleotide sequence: TGTGCCAGCAGCCAAATGAGGGGGCGATCGAGCGGGAGGGAGGAGACCCAGTACTTC.

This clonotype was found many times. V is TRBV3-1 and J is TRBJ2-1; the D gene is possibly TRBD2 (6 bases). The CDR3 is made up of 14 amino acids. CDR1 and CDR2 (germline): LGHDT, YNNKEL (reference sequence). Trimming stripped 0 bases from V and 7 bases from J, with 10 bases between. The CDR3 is CASSQDRLANEQFF. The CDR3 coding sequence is TGTGCCAGCAGCCAAGATCGGCTAGCGAATGAGCAGTTCTTC.

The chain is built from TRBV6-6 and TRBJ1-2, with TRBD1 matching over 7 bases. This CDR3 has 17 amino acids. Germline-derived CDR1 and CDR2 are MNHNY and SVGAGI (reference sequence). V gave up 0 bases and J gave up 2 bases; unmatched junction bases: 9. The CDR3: CASSYSGTANANYGYTF. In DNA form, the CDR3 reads TGTGCCAGCAGTTACTCCGGGACAGCAAACGCCAACTATGGCTACACCTTC.

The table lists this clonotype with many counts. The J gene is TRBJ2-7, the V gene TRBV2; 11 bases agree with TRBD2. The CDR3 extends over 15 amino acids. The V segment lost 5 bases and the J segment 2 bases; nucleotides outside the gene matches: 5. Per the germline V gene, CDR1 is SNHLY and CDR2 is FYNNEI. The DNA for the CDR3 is TGTGCCAGCAGTTTTCTAGCGGGGGGTGCCTACGAGCAGTACTTC. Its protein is CASSFLAGGAYEQYF.

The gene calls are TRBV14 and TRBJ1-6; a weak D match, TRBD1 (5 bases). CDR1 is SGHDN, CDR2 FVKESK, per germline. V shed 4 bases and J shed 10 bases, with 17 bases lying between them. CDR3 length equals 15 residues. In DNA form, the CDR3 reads TGTGCCAGCAGCCCTCGGTCGGGGGGAGGATCACCCCTCCACTTT. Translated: CASSPRSGGGSPLHF.

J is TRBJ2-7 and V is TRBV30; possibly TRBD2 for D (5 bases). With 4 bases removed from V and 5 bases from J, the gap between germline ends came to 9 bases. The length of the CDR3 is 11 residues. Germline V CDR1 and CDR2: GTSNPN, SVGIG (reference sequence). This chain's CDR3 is CAWNRGNEQYF. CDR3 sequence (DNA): TGTGCCTGGAATCGGGGAAACGAGCAGTACTTC.

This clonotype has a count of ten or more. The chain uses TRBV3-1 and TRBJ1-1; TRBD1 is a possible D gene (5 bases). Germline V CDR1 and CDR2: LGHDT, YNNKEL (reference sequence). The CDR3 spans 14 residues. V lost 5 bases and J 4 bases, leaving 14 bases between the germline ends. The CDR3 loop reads CASSKQDTFTEAFF. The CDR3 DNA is TGTGCCAGCAGCAAACAGGACACCTTCACTGAAGCTTTCTTT.

The CDR3: CASSSGRGGRDTEAFF. CDR3 coding DNA: TGCGCCAGCAGCTCAGGGAGGGGAGGGCGGGACACTGAAGCTTTCTTT. J is TRBJ1-1 and V is TRBV5-1, with a possible D match to TRBD1 (5 bases). Between the trimmed V and J ends, which lost 3 bases and 3 bases, there was a span of 18 bases. The CDR3 length is 16 residues. Germline CDR1 reads SGHRS; CDR2 reads YFSETQ.

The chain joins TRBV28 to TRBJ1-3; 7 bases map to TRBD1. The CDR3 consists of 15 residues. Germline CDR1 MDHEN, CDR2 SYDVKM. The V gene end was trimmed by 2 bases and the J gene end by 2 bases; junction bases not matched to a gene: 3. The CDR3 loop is CASSLTRGAGNTIYF. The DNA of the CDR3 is TGTGCCAGCAGTTTAACCAGGGGGGCTGGAAACACCATATATTTT.

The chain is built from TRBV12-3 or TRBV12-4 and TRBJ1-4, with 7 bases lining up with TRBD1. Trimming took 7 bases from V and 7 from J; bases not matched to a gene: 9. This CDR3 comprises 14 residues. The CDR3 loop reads CASTQQGMLEKLFF. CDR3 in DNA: TGTGCCAGCACCCAACAGGGGATGCTTGAAAAACTGTTTTTT.

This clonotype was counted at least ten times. The CDR3 reads CASRRQSYNSPLHF. CDR3 DNA: TGTGCCAGCAGGCGACAGTCCTATAATTCACCCCTCCACTTT. J is TRBJ1-6 and V is TRBV12-3 or TRBV12-4; maybe TRBD1 (5 bases). Trimming stripped 6 bases from V and 1 base from J, with 7 bases between. The CDR3 has 14 residues.

The CDR3 nucleotides read TGTGCCAGCAGTGAAGGTAGTCCCATCTCTGGAAACACCATATATTTT. Translating it yields CASSEGSPISGNTIYF. V and J are TRBV2 and TRBJ1-3, with D hard to call. This CDR3 region has 16 residues. The germline V and J ends were trimmed by 1 base and 0 bases, with 10 bases remaining between them. CDR1 is SNHLY, CDR2 FYNNEI, per germline.

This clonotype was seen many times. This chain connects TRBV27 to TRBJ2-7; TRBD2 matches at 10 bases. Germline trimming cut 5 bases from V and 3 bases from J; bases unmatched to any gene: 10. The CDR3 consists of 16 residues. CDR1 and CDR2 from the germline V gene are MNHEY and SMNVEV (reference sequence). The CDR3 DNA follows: TGTGCCAGCAGTACGCAGCGGGGGGGCGGATTCTACGAGCAGTACTTC. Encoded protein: CASSTQRGGGFYEQYF.